The 25 T cell receptor beta chains below all came from one sample that was sequenced in a study of CD8 T cells in Susac syndrome. Random hexamers were used to reverse transcribe an amount of about 0.45 to 1 ug RNA. TCRdb passed the immunoSEQ multiplex PCR reads through MiXCR, listing each CDR3 protein once. The sample consists of 80,000 to 95,000 distinct CDR3 sequences, around 94% of them appearing once. Sample: CD8+ T cells from PBMCs. These receptors all stem from a human donor with Susac syndrome.

The rearrangement links TRBV14 to TRBJ2-3; D gene unclear. This CDR3 contains 14 residues. V gave up 6 bases and J gave up 3 bases, with 13 bases separating them. The V gene's germline CDR1 is SGHDN and CDR2 FVKESK. In DNA, the CDR3 is TGTGCCAGCAGGCCTCGGTCGGCAACAGATACGCAGTATTTT. Its protein product is CASRPRSATDTQYF.

The chain uses TRBV15 and TRBJ1-5; D is ambiguous. The V gene lost 1 base and the J gene lost 1 base, with 5 bases spanning the gap. CDR1 LNHNV and CDR2 YYDKDF come from the germline V gene (reference sequence). The CDR3 loop spans 14 amino acids. CDR3 in DNA: TGTGCCACCAGCAGAGTACAAAGCAATCAGCCCCAGCATTTT. Protein sequence: CATSRVQSNQPQHF.

J is TRBJ2-5 and V is TRBV7-9, with D possibly being TRBD2 (5 bases). Deletions cut 2 bases from V and 1 base from J, with 14 bases between. This CDR3 has 16 residues. In germline, CDR1 is SEHNR, CDR2 FQNEAQ (reference sequence). The CDR3, as DNA: TGTGCCAGCAGCTTACCTAAGGGAGTCTTCCAAGAGACCCAGTACTTC. As protein: CASSLPKGVFQETQYF.

V usage is TRBV27 and J usage is TRBJ2-5, with 9 bases matching TRBD1. In germline, CDR1 is MNHEY, CDR2 SMNVEV (reference sequence). The CDR3 has 13 residues. V dropped 5 bases and J dropped 4; count of bases not matched to a gene: 2. The CDR3, as DNA: TGTGCCAGCAGTCCGGACAGGGGAGAGACCCAGTACTTC. Translated, it gives CASSPDRGETQYF.

The CDR3 region has the DNA TGCGCCAGCAGAGCAGACCTAGATACGCAGTATTTT. This translates into CASRADLDTQYF. The chain employs TRBV5-1 and TRBJ2-3, with D unresolved. Germline V gene lookup returns CDR1 SGHRS and CDR2 YFSETQ. The CDR3 extends over 12 amino acids. V was trimmed by 5 bases and J by 5 bases, leaving 9 bases between them.

The CDR3 DNA follows: TGTGCCACCAGTGATGAGACTAGCGGGAGAAGTAATGAGCAGTTCTTC. Translating gives CATSDETSGRSNEQFF. The chain is built from TRBV24-1 and TRBJ2-1, with 12 nucleotides matching TRBD2. Germline loops: CDR1 KGHDR, CDR2 SFDVKD. CDR3 length: 16 residues. Trimming at V came to 3 bases and at J to 7 bases, leaving 6 bases not matched to a gene.

The chain has TRBV3-1 and TRBJ2-7; D is unclear. There are 16 residues in the CDR3. CDR1 is LGHDT, CDR2 YNNKEL, per germline (reference sequence). Trimming took 2 bases from V and 3 from J, leaving 17 bases between them. The CDR3 nucleotides are TGTGCCAGCAGCCAACTAGGAGTAACTAAAGGCTACGAGCAGTACTTC. As protein: CASSQLGVTKGYEQYF.

This clonotype was seen just once. The rearrangement uses TRBV10-3 and TRBJ2-1; 7 bases map to TRBD2. The V gene end was trimmed by 0 bases and the J gene end by 0 bases; junction bases not matched to a gene: 2. Germline lookup yields CDR1 ENHRY and CDR2 SYGVKD. This CDR3 is built from 16 residues. The CDR3 spells CAISESLAASYNEQFF. The CDR3 bases are TGTGCCATCAGTGAGTCTCTAGCGGCCTCCTACAATGAGCAGTTCTTC.

The chain is built from TRBV6-5 and TRBJ2-7; possibly TRBD1 or TRBD2 for D (5 bases each). This CDR3 region has 13 residues. Deletions cut 4 bases from V and 5 bases from J, with 12 bases between. Germline lookup yields CDR1 MNHEY and CDR2 SVGAGI. The CDR3 spells CASSFQGVDEQYF. CDR3 in DNA: TGTGCCAGCAGTTTCCAGGGAGTCGACGAGCAGTACTTC.

The rearrangement uses TRBV19 and TRBJ2-7; weak D call: TRBD1 (5 bases). Trimming removed 5 bases from V and 0 bases from J, with 8 bases in between. The CDR3 has 13 residues. Germline V gene data show CDR1 as LNHDA and CDR2 as SQIVND (reference sequence). The CDR3 DNA reads as TGTGCCAGTAGTGAAGGGGTCTCCTACGAGCAGTACTTC. Residues: CASSEGVSYEQYF.

The V call is TRBV20-1, the J call TRBJ2-1, with 12 positions matching TRBD2. Losses at the gene ends were 6 bases for V and 4 bases for J; bases not matched to a gene: 7. CDR3 length: 15 residues. Germline assignment: CDR1 DFQATT and CDR2 SNEGSKA (reference sequence). The CDR3 DNA reads TGCAGTGCGCCCATTGGACTAGCGGGATACAATGAGCAGTTCTTC. Its translation is CSAPIGLAGYNEQFF.

The CDR3 spells CASSPREGGNYGYTF. The CDR3 region has the DNA TGCGCCAGCAGCCCCCGGGAGGGAGGTAACTATGGCTACACCTTC. The V call is TRBV4-3, the J call TRBJ1-2; D call uncertain. Germline values: CDR1 LGHNA, CDR2 YSLEER. The CDR3 totals 15 residues. Trimming stripped 4 bases from V and 1 base from J, with 13 bases between.

The V call is TRBV28, the J call TRBJ2-5, with D perhaps given as TRBD1 or TRBD2 (5 bases each). V was pared by 3 bases and J by 5 bases, with 28 bases between. The CDR3 sequence is 19 residues long. From germline, CDR1 is MDHEN and CDR2 SYDVKM. The CDR3 DNA sequence: TGTGCCAGCAGTTTTTTACACGAGCACACGGGACGTCGCCAGGAGACCCAGTACTTC. This gives the protein CASSFLHEHTGRRQETQYF.

The J gene is TRBJ1-2, the V gene TRBV5-1; possible D gene TRBD1, 5 bases. V gave up 1 base and J gave up 8 bases, with 15 bases separating them. This CDR3 is 14 amino acids long. The germline CDR1 and CDR2 sequences are SGHRS and YFSETQ. In nucleotides, the CDR3 is TGCGCCAGCAGCTTGACCGGGGGAAGCTGGGGCTACACCTTC. Its translation: CASSLTGGSWGYTF.

Comments on this clonotype: Relative to the germline gene, one junction end is altered; a read error may explain this. The chain is built from TRBV15 and TRBJ2-7; D may be TRBD2 (6 bases). CDR1 is LNHNV, CDR2 YYDKDF, per germline (reference sequence). The CDR3 extends over 15 amino acids. CDR3 nucleotide sequence: TGTGCCACCAGCGGCGGTGGGGGGACCTCCCACGAGCAGTACTTC. Protein product: CATSGGGGTSHEQYF.

The gene calls are TRBV7-9 and TRBJ2-1; TRBD1 agrees at 7 bases. The germline V gene has CDR1 SEHNR and CDR2 FQNEAQ (reference sequence). The CDR3 totals 13 residues. V was pared by 5 bases and J by 4 bases, with 2 bases of the junction left unmatched. CDR3 sequence: CASSVQGYNEQFF. In DNA, the CDR3 is TGTGCCAGCAGCGTACAGGGGTACAATGAGCAGTTCTTC.

The chain couples TRBV19 to TRBJ2-1; 12 bases map to TRBD2. CDR1 is LNHDA, CDR2 SQIVND, per germline (reference sequence). The CDR3 has 19 amino acids. Trimming at V came to 1 base and at J to 0 bases, leaving 7 bases not matched to a gene. CDR3: CASSIVLAGGQSSYNEQFF. The CDR3 coding sequence is TGTGCCAGTAGTATAGTTCTAGCGGGAGGGCAGAGCTCCTACAATGAGCAGTTCTTC.

The rearrangement links TRBV3-1 to TRBJ2-7, with 7 bases fitting TRBD1. Germline loops: CDR1 LGHDT, CDR2 YNNKEL (reference sequence). This CDR3 spans 12 amino acids. V shed 8 bases, J shed 4 bases, and the junction held 5 bases outside the gene matches. The CDR3 loop reads CASEDRHYEQYF. The CDR3 DNA sequence: TGTGCCAGCGAGGACAGGCATTACGAGCAGTACTTC.

This clonotype is a singleton in its sample. The genes are TRBV6-5 and TRBJ1-2, with D maybe TRBD1 (5 bases). The CDR3 totals 13 residues. The germline gives CDR1 MNHEY, CDR2 SVGAGI. The V and J ends lost 6 bases and 4 bases respectively, with 12 bases between them. The CDR3 DNA sequence: TGTGCCAGCAGCCTGGGGCCCAGCTATGGCTACACCTTC. Protein: CASSLGPSYGYTF.

The rearrangement uses TRBV12-3 or TRBV12-4 and TRBJ2-7, with 12 nucleotides matching TRBD2. The CDR3 has 15 amino acids. V was clipped by 7 bases and J by 2 bases; unmatched bases: 6. The CDR3 here is CASTIGLAGTYEQYF. Here the CDR3 DNA reads TGTGCCAGCACCATCGGACTAGCGGGGACCTACGAGCAGTACTTC.

This chain connects TRBV19 to TRBJ1-1; D uncertain. The CDR3 loop spans 13 amino acids. Trimming cost V 3 bases and J 1 base, with 6 bases left between them. The V gene's germline CDR1 is LNHDA and CDR2 SQIVND (reference sequence). The DNA of the CDR3 is TGTGCCAGTAGTATGGAGGGGAACACTGAAGCTTTCTTT. Translated, it gives CASSMEGNTEAFF.

The rearrangement links TRBV10-2 to TRBJ2-5; D call uncertain. Germline V gene data show CDR1 as WSHSY and CDR2 as SAAADI. This CDR3 has 14 amino acids. V lost 3 bases to trimming and J lost 5 bases, with 13 bases between them. The chain's CDR3 is CASSDPLQLETQYF. For the CDR3, the DNA is TGCGCCAGCAGTGATCCCCTCCAGTTGGAGACCCAGTACTTC.

This rearrangement joins TRBV19 to TRBJ2-1, with TRBD1 identical over 9 bases. The germline CDR1 and CDR2 sequences are LNHDA and SQIVND (reference sequence). V was pared by 5 bases and J by 5 bases, with 13 bases of the junction left unmatched. The CDR3 spans 17 residues. The CDR3 nucleotides read TGTGCCAGTAGTCCGTGGGTGGGCCGGGACAGGGACAATGAGCAGTTCTTC. Protein product: CASSPWVGRDRDNEQFF.

Only one count was recorded for this clonotype. The chain employs TRBV11-1 and TRBJ2-2; no clear D. The CDR3 length is 15 residues. Germline V lookup: CDR1 SGHAT, CDR2 FQDESV (reference sequence). V dropped 2 bases and J dropped 0 bases, with 7 bases sitting between them. The DNA of the CDR3 is TGTGCCAGCAGCTTACTACTGACGAACACCGGGGAGCTGTTTTTT. It encodes CASSLLLTNTGELFF.

J is TRBJ2-7 and V is TRBV4-3; D may be TRBD2 (6 bases). V was clipped by 0 bases and J by 0 bases, with 18 bases between them. This CDR3 region has 18 residues. CDR1 LGHNA and CDR2 YSLEER come from the germline V gene. This chain's CDR3 is CASSQDRWGGGDSYEQYF. CDR3 nucleotides: TGCGCCAGCAGCCAAGATAGATGGGGAGGTGGGGACTCCTACGAGCAGTACTTC.